These 16 T cell receptor beta chains were sequenced from one sample in a study of T-cell memory formation after mild COVID-19. TCRdb independently ran MiXCR on the 5' RACE reads; one entry per CDR3 protein. This sample yields about 440,000 distinct CDR3 sequences, of which 20% are seen a single time; approximately 8.4% belongs to the top ten. Sequenced: PBMCs or a T cell subset sorted from them (not recorded which). Receptors were obtained from an adult woman who had mild COVID-19 (a few samples of this study predate the infection). Cell type and time point are not known.

The DNA of the CDR3 is TGTGCCAGCAGCGACGGACTGGACACCATATATTTT. Amino acids: CASSDGLDTIYF. The chain employs TRBV7-9 and TRBJ1-3, with no clear D. CDR3 size: 12 residues. Germline CDR1 SEHNR, CDR2 FQNEAQ (reference sequence). V was clipped by 5 bases and J by 8 bases, with 10 bases between them.

The sample holds a few counts of this clonotype. V gene TRBV2 combines with J gene TRBJ1-5; D possibly corresponds to TRBD1 (6 bases). V lost 10 bases and J 2 bases, leaving 15 bases between the germline ends. This CDR3 region has 14 residues. CDR1 is SNHLY and CDR2 is FYNNEI in the germline V gene. The CDR3 protein is CATSRRGGNQPQHF. The CDR3, as DNA: TGTGCCACCTCGCGGAGGGGGGGCAATCAGCCCCAGCATTTT. The variable domain in full, with the rest retrieved from reference TRBV2 and TRBJ1-5, is EPEVTQTPSHQVTQMGQEVILRCVPISNHLYFYWYRQILGQKVEFLVSFYNNEISEKSEIFDDQFSVERPDGSNFTLKIRSTKLEDSAMYFCATSRRGGNQPQHFGDGTRLSIL.

This clonotype was seen a handful of times. The chain combines TRBV7-2 with TRBJ2-7; TRBD2 matches 9 bases. Trimming removed 6 bases from V and 1 base from J; junction bases left unmatched: 4. The CDR3 extends over 14 amino acids. CDR1 and CDR2 (germline): SGHTA, FQGNSA. The CDR3 protein is CASRYSGSSYEQYF. CDR3 in DNA: TGTGCCAGCAGATATAGCGGGAGTTCCTACGAGCAGTACTTC.

CDR3 DNA sequence: TGCGCCAGCAGCCAAGATGGGCGGGGACAGGGCTACGAGCAGTACTTC. It translates to CASSQDGRGQGYEQYF. V is TRBV4-1 and J is TRBJ2-7, with TRBD1 matching 9 bases. CDR1 is MGHRA, CDR2 YSYEKL, per germline. V gave up 0 bases and J gave up 3 bases; unmatched junction bases: 6. The CDR3 runs 16 residues.

This clonotype has only a few counts. V and J are TRBV20-1 and TRBJ2-7; D remains ambiguous. The CDR3 covers 10 residues. The V gene lost 6 bases and the J gene lost 6 bases, with 9 bases spanning the gap. Germline CDR1 reads DFQATT; CDR2 reads SNEGSKA (reference sequence). CDR3 in amino acids: CSATDTEQYF. The CDR3 nucleotides are TGCAGTGCCACGGATACCGAGCAGTACTTC.

This clonotype has only a few counts. The chain uses TRBV10-3 and TRBJ2-3; 8 bases match TRBD2. V lost 2 bases and J lost 4; bases outside the gene matches: 5. CDR3 length: 15 residues. Germline V lookup: CDR1 ENHRY, CDR2 SYGVKD. As DNA, the CDR3 is TGTGCCATCAGTGAGGTCGGCGGGGGGCCAGATACGCAGTATTTT. It yields the protein CAISEVGGGPDTQYF.

The genes are TRBV4-3 and TRBJ2-3, with D hard to call. Germline V gene data show CDR1 as LGHNA and CDR2 as YSLEER. The CDR3 consists of 15 residues. V was cut by 5 bases and J by 5 bases, with 17 bases left in between. The CDR3 spells CASSSQVMARDTQYF. As DNA, the CDR3 is TGCGCCAGCAGCTCCCAAGTCATGGCGCGAGATACGCAGTATTTT.

This clonotype appeared a few times. The chain employs TRBV5-1 and TRBJ2-7; 7 nucleotides align to TRBD1. V dropped 4 bases and J dropped 1; count of bases not matched to a gene: 8. Germline lookup yields CDR1 SGHRS and CDR2 YFSETQ. The CDR3 spans 15 residues. In nucleotides, the CDR3 is TGCGCCAGCAGCATAGGGACAGATGATTCCTACGAGCAGTACTTC. Its protein product is CASSIGTDDSYEQYF.

This clonotype was seen repeatedly, ten times or more. The rearrangement uses TRBV5-6 and TRBJ2-1, with TRBD2 matching 7 bases. CDR3 length equals 13 residues. Germline V gives CDR1 SGHDT, CDR2 YYEEEE. Germline trimming cut 5 bases from V and 7 bases from J; bases unmatched to any gene: 6. CDR3: CASSLEGGNEQFF. CDR3 coding DNA: TGTGCCAGCAGTTTAGAGGGAGGGAATGAGCAGTTCTTC. The full variable domain, its missing parts supplied by reference TRBV5-6 and TRBJ2-1, is DAGVTQSPTHLIKTRGQQVTLRCSPKSGHDTVSWYQQALGQGPQFIFQYYEEEERQRGNFPDRFSGHQFPNYSSELNVNALLLGDSALYLCASSLEGGNEQFFGPGTRLTVL.

This clonotype was detected only a few times. The rearrangement uses TRBV15 and TRBJ2-2, with 11 bases fitting TRBD2. From germline, CDR1 is LNHNV and CDR2 YYDKDF (reference sequence). The V segment lost 2 bases and the J segment 2 bases; nucleotides outside the gene matches: 4. The CDR3 is 17 amino acids. The CDR3 loop is CATSRPGTSGNTGELFF. The DNA of the CDR3 is TGTGCCACCAGCAGACCCGGGACTAGCGGAAACACCGGGGAGCTGTTTTTT.

The V gene is TRBV15, the J gene TRBJ2-3; 9 nucleotides agree with TRBD2. Germline CDR1 LNHNV, CDR2 YYDKDF (reference sequence). The CDR3 is made up of 15 amino acids. The J segment lost 4 bases and the V segment lost 1 base, leaving 3 bases of the junction unmatched. Here the CDR3 reads CATSRGSGRPDTQYF. In DNA form, the CDR3 reads TGTGCCACCAGCAGAGGTAGCGGGAGACCAGATACGCAGTATTTT.

Ten or more counts support this clonotype. The chain carries TRBV12-3 or TRBV12-4 and TRBJ2-1; 10 nucleotides agree with TRBD2. This CDR3 comprises 17 residues. Trimming took 5 bases from V and 9 from J; bases not matched to a gene: 16. The CDR3 DNA is TGTGCCAGCAGTCCCCGGACTAGCGGATTTCCCGCTGCTGAGCAGTTCTTC. Translation gives CASSPRTSGFPAAEQFF.

This clonotype turned up a few times. V gene TRBV5-8 combines with J gene TRBJ1-1; D is perhaps TRBD1 (6 bases). The CDR3 is 15 residues long. The germline V and J ends were trimmed by 5 bases and 1 base, with 15 bases remaining between them. Germline values: CDR1 SGHTS, CDR2 YDEGEE. CDR3 bases: TGTGCCAGCAGTCGGCGGACACAGGGGAACACTGAAGCTTTCTTT. The encoded protein is CASSRRTQGNTEAFF.

The chain links TRBV29-1 to TRBJ1-1; D gene uncertain. The germline CDR1 and CDR2 sequences are SQVTM and ANQGSEA. The CDR3 is made up of 12 amino acids. V was trimmed by 3 bases and J by 3 bases, leaving 8 bases between them. CDR3 region: CSVDSWDTEAFF. CDR3 DNA: TGCAGCGTTGACAGTTGGGACACTGAAGCTTTCTTT.

V gene TRBV29-1 combines with J gene TRBJ2-5; D unresolved. Germline CDR1 reads SQVTM; CDR2 reads ANQGSEA. V lost 3 bases, J lost 4 bases, and 9 bases lay in between. This CDR3 region has 12 residues. The CDR3 reads CSVEEPTETQYF. The DNA of the CDR3 is TGCAGCGTTGAGGAGCCGACAGAGACCCAGTACTTC.

This clonotype was seen many times. J is TRBJ2-7 and V is TRBV12-3 or TRBV12-4, with 15 bases matching TRBD2. There are 21 residues in the CDR3. V dropped 6 bases and J dropped 1; count of bases not matched to a gene: 19. The CDR3 DNA reads TGTGCCAGCAGCCGAAAATCCCAAGGACTAGCGGGAGGGTATAGGTCCTACGAGCAGTACTTC. This encodes CASSRKSQGLAGGYRSYEQYF.